This note documents a single T cell receptor (beta chain) sequence. This clone's antigen is unknown. No quality values exist for individual bases; no much larger clone is one base distant. TCRbeta CDR3 regions were amplified from genomic DNA by means of the immunoSEQ Assay, a bias-controlled multiplex PCR. For the original study's pipeline: The number of nucleated cells in each sample was estimated by amplification of reference gene primers within the assay. To quantify the absolute abundance of each unique TCRbeta CDR3 rearrangement, sequence reads were collapsed and filtered. For each sample, productive Simpson clonality was calculated as the square root of Simpson's diversity index across productive rearrangements. TCRdb re-hosts the immuneACCESS table, in-frame sequences only. Its copies lack some clones; in the studies checked, an unresolved V gene accounts for under half of them, and the cause for the rest is not known. Clonal size and the V and J genes are those of that table, whereas D and trimming came from the DNA. Across this sample there are around 280,000 clones, with 90% seen only once. The ten largest clones represent approximately 1.5% of the sample.

Sequences LNHDA (CDR1) and SQIVND (CDR2) are obtained from the germline V gene (reference sequence). Inclusive of the bounding cysteine and phenylalanine, the CDR3 is 15 residues long. Solely the CDR3 DNA is kept, with 45 bases framed from the first base. Between the V and J ends, shortened by 3 bases and 0 bases respectively, the junction contains 9 bases. Enrolling through a virtual design, the prospective study's participants ranged in age from about 18 to 100 years and lived across some 22 United States geographic areas. In the prospective study, cohorts were assigned on the basis of participant-reported clinical history obtained from a screening survey and a study questionnaire. Each participant in the prospective study had whole blood, serum and a nasopharyngeal or oropharyngeal swab collected by mobile phlebotomists. Participants in the prospective study had the option to provide additional blood draws and questionnaires over a roughly 2-month period. Before DNA extraction, prospective study blood samples were shipped either frozen or at room temperature.

The sample belongs to a study of blood T cell repertoires in COVID-19 (dated by TCRdb to the early 2020s). About the investigation overall: Samples from collaborators originated in the United States, Italy and Spain and spanned both the acute and convalescent phases of COVID-19. Sample metadata almost always included a de-identified subject ID, COVID-19 status, age in years and sex. The material from the prospective study consisted of cDNA or gDNA derived from T cells, B-cell-depleted T cells, or PBMCs. Samples came from the ongoing ImmuneRACE study (first 160 participants) plus 1,254 subjects from 6 global collaborators. Where HLA class I and class II types were available, the types were taken from metadata supplied by the sample provider, not from assay-based typing. The repertoires were released in a freely available public database intended as a resource for research on the immune response to SARS-CoV-2. Subjects who had been exposed to COVID-19, were actively infected with it, or had recovered from it provided the deeply sampled blood TCRbeta repertoires that made up the dataset.

Overall study outcomes, separate from this receptor: The quantity of clinical and demographic metadata differed by source and by participant and was supplied without curation.

The source material was PBMCs or T cells enriched from blood (not recorded which). The clonotype comes from a woman under 30 with acute COVID-19. In this chain, TRBV19 is recombined with TRBJ1-3; the D gene is perhaps TRBD1, on 6 matching bases. The DNA is as follows: TGTGCCAGTAGTATTCTGACAGGCTCTGGAAACACCATATATTTT. Translated, this is CASSILTGSGNTIYF.